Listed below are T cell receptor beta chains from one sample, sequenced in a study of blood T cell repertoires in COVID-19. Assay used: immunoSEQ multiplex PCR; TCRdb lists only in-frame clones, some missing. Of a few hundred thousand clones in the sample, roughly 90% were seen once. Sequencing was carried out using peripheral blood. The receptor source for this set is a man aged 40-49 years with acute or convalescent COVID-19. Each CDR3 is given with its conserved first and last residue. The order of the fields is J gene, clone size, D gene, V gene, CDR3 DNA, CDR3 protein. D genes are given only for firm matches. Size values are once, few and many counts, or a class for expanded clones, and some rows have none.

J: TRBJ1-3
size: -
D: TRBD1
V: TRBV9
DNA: TGTGCCAGCAGCGTAGGGACAGGGGTCGGAAACACCATATATTTT
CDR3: CASSVGTGVGNTIYF

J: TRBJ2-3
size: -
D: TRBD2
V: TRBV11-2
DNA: TGTGCCAGCAGCTCGGGAGGGGGAGATACGCAGTATTTT
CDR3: CASSSGGGDTQYF

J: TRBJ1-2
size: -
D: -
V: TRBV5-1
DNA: TGCGCCAGCAGCTTGGATCAGGGCCTCTGGAGCTACACCTTC
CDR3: CASSLDQGLWSYTF

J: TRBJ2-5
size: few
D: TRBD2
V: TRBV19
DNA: TGTGCCAGTAGCACTAGCGGGAGAGAGACCCAGTACTTC
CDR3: CASSTSGRETQYF

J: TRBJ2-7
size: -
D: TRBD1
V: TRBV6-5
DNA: TGTGCCATCGTCAGGGACAGCAGCTCCTACGAGCAGTACTTC
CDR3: CAIVRDSSSYEQYF

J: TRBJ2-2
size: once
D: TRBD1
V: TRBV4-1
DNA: TGCGCCAGCAGCCAAGAAAGGGGGAACAGGGGGATTTCGAACACCGGGGAGCTGTTTTTT
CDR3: CASSQERGNRGISNTGELFF

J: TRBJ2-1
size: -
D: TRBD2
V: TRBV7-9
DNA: TGTGCCAGCAGCTTGTCACTAGCGGGAGTCATGGCTGAGCAGTTCTTC
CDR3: CASSLSLAGVMAEQFF

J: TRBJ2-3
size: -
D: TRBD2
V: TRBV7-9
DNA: TGTGCCAGCAGCGCACTAGCGGGAGGGGGAGATACGCAGTATTTT
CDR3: CASSALAGGGDTQYF

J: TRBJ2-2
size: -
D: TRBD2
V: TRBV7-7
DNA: TGTGCTAGCAGCTTATCCGCGGGAGTAGACACCGGGGAGCTGTTTTTT
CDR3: CASSLSAGVDTGELFF

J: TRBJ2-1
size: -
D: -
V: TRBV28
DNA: TGTGCCAGCAGTTACGCGACTCGCCCGTCCTACAATGAGCAGTTCTTC
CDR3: CASSYATRPSYNEQFF

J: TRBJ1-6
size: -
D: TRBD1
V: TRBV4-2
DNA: TGTGCCAGCAGCCAAGAGTACGGACAGGGGGAATCACCCCTCCACTTT
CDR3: CASSQEYGQGESPLHF

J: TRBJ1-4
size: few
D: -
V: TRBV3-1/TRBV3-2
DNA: TGTGCCAGCAGCCAAGGGACTGCGGGAGGTGAAAAACTGTTTTTT
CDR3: CASSQGTAGGEKLFF

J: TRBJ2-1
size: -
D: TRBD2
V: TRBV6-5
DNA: TGTGCCAGCAGTCTAGCGGGGGGTTGGAATGAGCAGTTCTTC
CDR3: CASSLAGGWNEQFF

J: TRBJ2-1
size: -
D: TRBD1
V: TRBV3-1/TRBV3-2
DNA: TGTGCCAGCAGCCAACCGACAGGGTACAATGAGCAGTTCTTC
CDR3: CASSQPTGYNEQFF

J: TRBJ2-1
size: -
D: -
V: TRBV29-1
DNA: TGCAGCGTTGCCGGGGGGCTGGACAATGAGCAGTTCTTC
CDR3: CSVAGGLDNEQFF

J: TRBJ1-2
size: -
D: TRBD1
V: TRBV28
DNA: TGTGCCAGCAGTTTACCCGGGACAGGGGGCCGCTGGGGCTACACCTTC
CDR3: CASSLPGTGGRWGYTF

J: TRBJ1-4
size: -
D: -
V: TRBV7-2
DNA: TGTGCCAGCAGCTTCAACAGGGCCAATGAAAAACTGTTTTTT
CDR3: CASSFNRANEKLFF

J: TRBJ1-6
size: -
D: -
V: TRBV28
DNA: TGTGCCAGCAGTAGGCTCACTAACGGGAATTCACCCCTCCACTTT
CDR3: CASSRLTNGNSPLHF

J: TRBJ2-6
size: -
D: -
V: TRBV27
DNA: TGTGCCAGCAGTTTATTGGGGAGCTCTGGGGCCAACGTCCTGACTTTC
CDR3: CASSLLGSSGANVLTF

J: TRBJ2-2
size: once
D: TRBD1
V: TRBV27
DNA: TGTGCCAGCAGTTTGCGGGTTGGACAGGGGGCGACCGGGGAGCTGTTTTTT
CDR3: CASSLRVGQGATGELFF

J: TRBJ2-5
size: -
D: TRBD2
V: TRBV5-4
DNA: TGTGCCAGCAGCTTGGGACTAGCGGGAAATCAAGAGACCCAGTACTTC
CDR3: CASSLGLAGNQETQYF

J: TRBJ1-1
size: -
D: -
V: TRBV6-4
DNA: TGTGCCAGCAGGCGGATGGTGAACACTGAAGCTTTCTTT
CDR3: CASRRMVNTEAFF

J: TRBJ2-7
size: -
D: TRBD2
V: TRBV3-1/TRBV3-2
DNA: TGTGCCAGCAGCCACTTATCTAGCGGGGGAAGCTCCTACGAGCAGTACTTC
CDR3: CASSHLSSGGSSYEQYF

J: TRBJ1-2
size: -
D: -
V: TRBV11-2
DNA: TGTGCCAGCAGCTCACACAGGGTTGTTAGCTATGGCTACACCTTC
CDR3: CASSSHRVVSYGYTF

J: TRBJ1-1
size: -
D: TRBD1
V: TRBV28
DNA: TGTGCCAGCACCTCTCTCCACAGGGGCTCCCGGGCTGAAGCTTTCTTT
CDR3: CASTSLHRGSRAEAFF

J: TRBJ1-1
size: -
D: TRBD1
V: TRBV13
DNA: TGTGCCAGCAGGCTTGGGACAGGGATGAACACTGAAGCTTTCTTT
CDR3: CASRLGTGMNTEAFF

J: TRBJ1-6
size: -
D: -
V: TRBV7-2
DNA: TGTGCCAGCAGCTCCCGACAGGCTCCCGGGTCCCTCCACTTT
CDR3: CASSSRQAPGSLHF

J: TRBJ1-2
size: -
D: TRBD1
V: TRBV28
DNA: TGTGCCAGCACACGCTCCGGGACAGGCTCCTATGGCTACACCTTC
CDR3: CASTRSGTGSYGYTF

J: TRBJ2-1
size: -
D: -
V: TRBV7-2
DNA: TGTGCCAGCCGACCGCACATAAACAGGGGGGGACACAATGAGCAGTTCTTC
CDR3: CASRPHINRGGHNEQFF

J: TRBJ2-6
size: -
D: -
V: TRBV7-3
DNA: TGTGCCAGCAGCTCCCCTACAGGGTCTGGGGCCAACGTCCTGACTTTC
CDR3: CASSSPTGSGANVLTF

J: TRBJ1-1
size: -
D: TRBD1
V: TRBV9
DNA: TGTGCCAGCTCTCCCAGGGGGATGAACACTGAAGCTTTCTTT
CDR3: CASSPRGMNTEAFF